Sequencing of this T cell receptor beta chain was carried out in a study of blood T cell repertoires in COVID-19. Study information: Sources were T cells, B-cell-depleted T cells, or PBMCs; the material itself was cDNA or gDNA.

The CDR3 has 15 residues. The V segment lost 4 bases and the J segment 1 base; nucleotides outside the gene matches: 4. Germline assignment: CDR1 KGHSY and CDR2 FQNENV. Which cohort a participant joined came from the clinical history participants gave. Data came from immunoSEQ multiplex PCR; TCRdb stores just in-frame clones and leaves some out. The table shows around 250,000 clones, with more than 85% occurring only once. This chain joins TRBV16 and TRBJ2-1; 7 nucleotides agree with TRBD2. The receptor's source is a woman aged 45-59 years who had recovered from COVID-19. The material sequenced was PBMCs or T cells enriched from blood (not recorded which). CDR3 coding DNA: TGTGCCAGCAGCCCCCCCGGGGGGTCCTACAATGAGCAGTTCTTC. Its protein is CASSPPGGSYNEQFF. The variable domain in full, completed from reference TRBV16 and TRBJ2-1, reads GEEVAQTPKHLVRGEGQKAKLYCAPIKGHSYVFWYQQVLKNEFKFLISFQNENVFDETGMPKERFSAKCLPNSPCSLEIQATKLEDSAVYFCASSPPGGSYNEQFFGPGTRLTVL.